Listed below are T cell receptor beta chains from one sample, sequenced in a study of human T cells and chemical hapten exposure. TCRdb itself ran the 5' RACE reads through MiXCR, one entry per CDR3 protein. The sample consists of about 81,000 distinct CDR3 sequences, more than 7.5% of them appearing once. Receptors originate from a male donor in good health. The CDR3 runs from the conserved cysteine through the conserved F or W. Each record gives: J gene, clone size, D gene, V gene, CDR3 DNA, CDR3 protein. The D gene is left open where the match is weak. Size is omitted from some rows. Given values are once, few, many or a class for expanded clones.

J: TRBJ2-3
size: -
D: -
V: TRBV12-3/TRBV12-4
DNA: TGTGCCAGCACCGACTCGGGGTATGGAGCAGATACGCAGTATTTT
CDR3: CASTDSGYGADTQYF

J: TRBJ1-2
size: -
D: TRBD1
V: TRBV12-3/TRBV12-4
DNA: TGTGCCAGCAGCCAGGACAGGGGGCCCTCCGGCTACACCTTC
CDR3: CASSQDRGPSGYTF

J: TRBJ1-5
size: few
D: TRBD1
V: TRBV27
DNA: TGTGCCAGCAGTTTATCAGGACAGGGGAATCAGCCCCAGCATTTT
CDR3: CASSLSGQGNQPQHF

J: TRBJ2-1
size: -
D: -
V: TRBV29-1
DNA: TGCAGCGTTGAAGCCGGGACTCCAAATGAGCAGTTCTTC
CDR3: CSVEAGTPNEQFF

J: TRBJ2-7
size: many
D: -
V: TRBV7-9
DNA: TGTGCCAGCAGCCCTTGGACGGGAACCTACGAGCAGTACTTC
CDR3: CASSPWTGTYEQYF

J: TRBJ2-3
size: few
D: -
V: TRBV10-3
DNA: TGTGCCATCAGTGATCGGGCAGACACAGATACGCAGTATTTT
CDR3: CAISDRADTDTQYF

J: TRBJ2-7
size: few
D: TRBD1
V: TRBV18
DNA: TGTGCCAGCTCACCACCTGGACAGGGTGACTACGAGCAGTACTTC
CDR3: CASSPPGQGDYEQYF

J: TRBJ2-3
size: many
D: TRBD2
V: TRBV5-1
DNA: TGCGCCAGCAGCCCGCCTAGCGGGAGGACAGATACGCAGTATTTT
CDR3: CASSPPSGRTDTQYF

J: TRBJ1-1
size: few
D: TRBD1
V: TRBV9
DNA: TGTGCCAGCAGCCCGGGACAGCGGGAGAACACTGAAGCTTTCTTT
CDR3: CASSPGQRENTEAFF

J: TRBJ2-7
size: few
D: -
V: TRBV9
DNA: TGTGCCAGCAGCGTAGCTTCCTCAGGATGTAGCGAGCAGTACTTC
CDR3: CASSVASSGCSEQYF

J: TRBJ2-6
size: -
D: -
V: TRBV27
DNA: TGTGCCAGCAGTTTGAACGGAGTCTCTGGGGCCAACGTCCTGACTTTC
CDR3: CASSLNGVSGANVLTF

J: TRBJ1-5
size: many
D: -
V: TRBV12-3/TRBV12-4
DNA: TGTGCCAGCAGCCGCACAGAGCCTCAGCCCCAGCATTTT
CDR3: CASSRTEPQPQHF

J: TRBJ2-1
size: many
D: TRBD1
V: TRBV4-1
DNA: TGCGCCAGCAGCCAAGAGTTACAGGGGGGATACAATGAGCAGTTCTTC
CDR3: CASSQELQGGYNEQFF

J: TRBJ2-7
size: few
D: -
V: TRBV7-2
DNA: TGTGCCAGCAGCTTAGAAGCCTACGAGCAGTACTTC
CDR3: CASSLEAYEQYF

J: TRBJ2-7
size: -
D: -
V: TRBV5-4
DNA: TGTGCCAGCAGCCCAGGGGAATACACCTACGAGCAGTACTTC
CDR3: CASSPGEYTYEQYF

J: TRBJ1-5
size: -
D: -
V: TRBV3-1
DNA: TGTGCCAGCAGCCAAGACTCGGGGGGCAACCAGCCCCAGCATTTT
CDR3: CASSQDSGGNQPQHF

J: TRBJ1-2
size: many
D: -
V: TRBV7-9
DNA: TGTGCCAGCAGCTTAGGGGTCTCAGGAGGGTTATATGGCTACACCTTC
CDR3: CASSLGVSGGLYGYTF

J: TRBJ1-1
size: many
D: -
V: TRBV6-2/TRBV6-3
DNA: TGTGCCAGCAGTTACTCGACACCACCCAGGGCTTTCTTT
CDR3: CASSYSTPPRAFF

J: TRBJ2-4
size: few
D: -
V: TRBV7-2
DNA: TGTGCCAGCAGCCCCGAGTCGTTATTAGCCAAAAACATTCAGTACTTC
CDR3: CASSPESLLAKNIQYF

J: TRBJ2-1
size: few
D: TRBD2
V: TRBV3-1
DNA: TGTGCCACTCGGTCTAGCGGAAACAATGAGCAGTTCTTC
CDR3: CATRSSGNNEQFF

J: TRBJ1-5
size: few
D: -
V: TRBV7-2
DNA: TGTGCCAGCAGCTCATCCTTCAATCAGCCCCAGCATTTT
CDR3: CASSSSFNQPQHF

J: TRBJ2-7
size: many
D: -
V: TRBV13
DNA: TGTGCCAGCAGCTTAGGCGTAACGGGAGTCGACGAGCAGTACTTC
CDR3: CASSLGVTGVDEQYF

J: TRBJ1-5
size: once
D: -
V: TRBV7-8
DNA: TGTGCCAGCAGCTTAGGGGTAGTCAATCAGCCCCAGCATTTT
CDR3: CASSLGVVNQPQHF

J: TRBJ1-1
size: few
D: -
V: TRBV13
DNA: TGTGCCAGCAGCTTAGCTCAGGGGCAGAACACTGAAGCTTTCTTT
CDR3: CASSLAQGQNTEAFF

J: TRBJ2-4
size: many
D: TRBD2
V: TRBV20-1
DNA: TGCAGTGCTAGAAAGGGACTAGCGGAAAACATTCAGTACTTC
CDR3: CSARKGLAENIQYF

J: TRBJ1-4
size: many
D: TRBD1
V: TRBV5-1
DNA: TGCGCCAGCAGCCCAATGCCAGGGACAGGCGAAAAACTGTTTTTT
CDR3: CASSPMPGTGEKLFF

J: TRBJ1-1
size: -
D: -
V: TRBV7-9
DNA: TGTGCCAGCAGCCCGCGGACGGGCCAGGGCACTGAAGCTTTCTTT
CDR3: CASSPRTGQGTEAFF

J: TRBJ1-3
size: -
D: -
V: TRBV7-9
DNA: TGTGCCAGCAGCCCCCTAGGGCCGAGCTCTGGAAACACCATATATTTT
CDR3: CASSPLGPSSGNTIYF

J: TRBJ2-4
size: -
D: TRBD1
V: TRBV7-2
DNA: TGTGCCAGCAGCCGAGGACAGGCGCTAAACATTCAGTACTTC
CDR3: CASSRGQALNIQYF

J: TRBJ2-7
size: many
D: TRBD1
V: TRBV20-1
DNA: TGCAGTGCTAGGGCCCGGGACAGGGGGCACGAGCAGTACTTC
CDR3: CSARARDRGHEQYF

J: TRBJ1-2
size: many
D: TRBD1
V: TRBV4-3
DNA: TGCGCCAGCAGCCAATCTGGACAGGGGCCTAACTATGGCTACACCTTC
CDR3: CASSQSGQGPNYGYTF

J: TRBJ2-3
size: -
D: -
V: TRBV4-3
DNA: TGCGCCAGCAGCCCTACGGCCTGGAGATGGAAAGATACGCAGTATTTT
CDR3: CASSPTAWRWKDTQYF

J: TRBJ2-3
size: -
D: TRBD1
V: TRBV2
DNA: TGTGCCAGCAGCGACGGGCAGGGGGCAACAGATACGCAGTATTTT
CDR3: CASSDGQGATDTQYF

J: TRBJ2-1
size: few
D: TRBD2
V: TRBV20-1
DNA: TGCAGTGCCCGCGCACACGGGAGGGAGGGACTAGCGAGACCCTACAATGAGCAGTTCTTC
CDR3: CSARAHGREGLARPYNEQFF

J: TRBJ2-6
size: few
D: -
V: TRBV12-3/TRBV12-4
DNA: TGTGCCAGCCGGCCCTCTGGGGCCAACGTCCTGACTTTC
CDR3: CASRPSGANVLTF

J: TRBJ1-6
size: many
D: -
V: TRBV27
DNA: TGTGCCAGCAGTCCCATCACCGGGACATATTCACCCCTCCACTTT
CDR3: CASSPITGTYSPLHF

J: TRBJ1-1
size: many
D: -
V: TRBV12-3/TRBV12-4
DNA: TGTGCCAGCACCCACAGAGAGGACACTGAAGCTTTCTTT
CDR3: CASTHREDTEAFF

J: TRBJ2-1
size: few
D: -
V: TRBV12-2
DNA: TGTGCAAGTCGCTTAACCTCCTACAATGAGCAGTTCTTC
CDR3: CASRLTSYNEQFF

J: TRBJ2-3
size: many
D: -
V: TRBV12-3/TRBV12-4
DNA: TGTGCCAGCAGTTTATCTGGGGGGAGCACAGATACGCAGTATTTT
CDR3: CASSLSGGSTDTQYF

J: TRBJ1-1
size: few
D: -
V: TRBV6-5
DNA: TGTGCCAGCAGTTACTCGAGGGGGATCGCTGAAGCTTTCTTT
CDR3: CASSYSRGIAEAFF

J: TRBJ1-1
size: -
D: -
V: TRBV6-6
DNA: TGTGCCAGCAGTCGGACATCGCTTGAGACTGAAGCTTTCTTT
CDR3: CASSRTSLETEAFF

J: TRBJ2-1
size: many
D: -
V: TRBV12-3/TRBV12-4
DNA: TGTGCCAGCAGTTTAACGGCCTACAATGAGCAGTTCTTC
CDR3: CASSLTAYNEQFF

J: TRBJ1-6
size: few
D: -
V: TRBV12-3/TRBV12-4
DNA: TGTGCCAGCAACACAGGGAATAATTCACCCCTCCACTTT
CDR3: CASNTGNNSPLHF

J: TRBJ1-5
size: many
D: TRBD1
V: TRBV29-1
DNA: TGCAGCGTGGGACAGGGGGCGGGTCAGCCCCAGCATTTT
CDR3: CSVGQGAGQPQHF

J: TRBJ2-1
size: many
D: TRBD1
V: TRBV10-3
DNA: TGTGCCGTCCGATCCGGGACAGGGGTCCCATCTCCCTACAATGAGCAGTTCTTC
CDR3: CAVRSGTGVPSPYNEQFF

J: TRBJ1-2
size: -
D: -
V: TRBV7-9
DNA: TGTGCCAGCAGCTTAGAACTCCGGGACCATACCGGCTACACCTTC
CDR3: CASSLELRDHTGYTF

J: TRBJ1-1
size: many
D: -
V: TRBV12-3/TRBV12-4
DNA: TGTGCCAGCAGTTTAGCGGTGGCAGCGCTCATGAACACTGAAGCTTTCTTT
CDR3: CASSLAVAALMNTEAFF

J: TRBJ2-2
size: -
D: TRBD2
V: TRBV19
DNA: TGTGCCAGTAGTATATCTCTGACTAGCGGGATAAACACCGGGGAGCTGTTTTTT
CDR3: CASSISLTSGINTGELFF